Listed here are 14 T cell receptor beta chains from one sample, sequenced in a study of cytomegalovirus exposure and HLA in healthy donors. With 60 Vbeta and 13 Jbeta primers, the PCR was carried out. Assay: immunoSEQ multiplex PCR; the TCRdb copy retains only in-frame clones and omits some. There are about 55,000 clones in the sample; roughly 77% occur only once, and 2.5% lies in the top ten. The sequencing input was PBMCs. The source of these receptors is a female donor in good health and CMV-seronegative.

The chain employs TRBV9 and TRBJ2-7; 8 nucleotides agree with TRBD1. Germline CDR1 is SGDLS and CDR2 is YYNGEE. The CDR3 runs 14 residues. J lost 5 bases, V lost 3 bases, and 7 bases had no gene match. Here the CDR3 reads CASSGPTGEDEQYF. The DNA for the CDR3 is TGTGCCAGCAGCGGACCGACAGGGGAGGACGAGCAGTACTTC.

The CDR3 protein is CASGLVPDTRTEAFF. DNA of the CDR3: TGTGCTAGTGGTTTGGTACCGGACACCCGCACTGAAGCTTTCTTT. The gene calls are TRBV12-5 and TRBJ1-1, with a tentative D call TRBD1 (5 bases). Looked up from germline, CDR1 is LGHNT and CDR2 is FRNRAP. This CDR3 spans 15 amino acids. Deletions cut 0 bases from V and 4 bases from J, with 12 bases between.

The chain uses TRBV7-8 and TRBJ2-3, with TRBD2 matching over 7 bases. Germline values: CDR1 SGHVS, CDR2 FQNEAQ. V shed 6 bases, J shed 4 bases, and the junction held 10 bases outside the gene matches. The CDR3 sequence is 15 residues long. The CDR3 region has the DNA TGTGCCAGCAGTTTGACCGGGACTACGGCAGATACGCAGTATTTT. Its protein product is CASSLTGTTADTQYF.

This rearrangement joins TRBV19 to TRBJ2-1; D is possibly TRBD2 (7 bases). V lost 5 bases, J lost 8 bases, and 34 bases lay in between. Germline lookup yields CDR1 LNHDA and CDR2 SQIVND (reference sequence). The CDR3 has 20 amino acids. Here the CDR3 reads CASSSFGRGGFGGGVHEQFF. The DNA of the CDR3 is TGTGCCAGTAGTTCCTTTGGGCGCGGGGGCTTCGGTGGGGGCGTCCATGAGCAGTTCTTC. The complete variable domain, with remaining parts taken from reference TRBV19 and TRBJ2-1, reads DGGITQSPKYLFRKEGQNVTLSCEQNLNHDAMYWYRQDPGQGLRLIYYSQIVNDFQKGDIAEGYSVSREKKESFPLTVTSAQKNPTAFYLCASSSFGRGGFGGGVHEQFFGPGTRLTVL.

This clone appeared a single time. V usage is TRBV27 and J usage is TRBJ2-1; a weak D match, TRBD2 (5 bases). Trimming removed 6 bases at V and 4 bases at J, with 16 bases between. Germline V CDR1 and CDR2: MNHEY, SMNVEV (reference sequence). The CDR3 runs 15 residues. The CDR3 region is CASRPLGSPYNEQFF. CDR3 DNA sequence: TGTGCCAGCAGACCACTAGGGAGCCCATACAATGAGCAGTTCTTC.

The DNA of the CDR3 is TGTGCCAGCAGTGAAAGAGGACAGGGCGAGCAGTACTTC. This sequence encodes CASSERGQGEQYF. The chain carries TRBV2 and TRBJ2-7; 8 nucleotides align to TRBD1. The CDR3 is made up of 13 amino acids. Germline lookup yields CDR1 SNHLY and CDR2 FYNNEI. Trimming took 2 bases from V and 6 from J; bases not matched to a gene: 3.

The V call is TRBV7-3, the J call TRBJ1-2, with D unclear. The CDR3 is 13 amino acids. Trimming removed 3 bases from V and 3 bases from J, with 8 bases in between. Per the germline V gene, CDR1 is SGHTA and CDR2 is FQGTGA. CDR3 sequence reads: CASSLGGYYGYTF. In DNA form, the CDR3 reads TGTGCCAGCAGCTTGGGAGGGTACTATGGCTACACCTTC. Supplemented by reference TRBV7-3 and TRBJ1-2, the full variable domain reads GAGVSQTPSNKVTEKGKYVELRCDPISGHTALYWYRQSLGQGPEFLIYFQGTGAADDSGLPNDRFFAVRPEGSVSTLKIQRTERGDSAVYLCASSLGGYYGYTFGSGTRLTVV.

The gene calls are TRBV28 and TRBJ2-4, with a possible D match to TRBD2 (6 bases). CDR3 size: 16 residues. Trimming stripped 7 bases from V and 3 bases from J, with 19 bases between. Germline CDR1 MDHEN, CDR2 SYDVKM. The CDR3 bases are TGTGCCAGCATCCATCGACTAGGGTATCACAAAAACATTCAGTACTTC. It yields the protein CASIHRLGYHKNIQYF. Complete variable domain (other parts from reference TRBV28 and TRBJ2-4): DVKVTQSSRYLVKRTGEKVFLECVQDMDHENMFWYRQDPGLGLRLIYFSYDVKMKEKGDIPEGYSVSREKKERFSLILESASTNQTSMYLCASIHRLGYHKNIQYFGAGTRLSVL.

This chain connects TRBV4-1 to TRBJ2-7, with a possible D match to TRBD2 (6 bases). Trimming cost V 0 bases and J 3 bases, with 21 bases left between them. Per the germline V gene, CDR1 is MGHRA and CDR2 is YSYEKL. This CDR3 contains 18 residues. This CDR3 reads CASSQEASFNRRGYEQYF. The CDR3 DNA is TGCGCCAGCAGCCAAGAGGCCAGCTTTAACCGGAGGGGCTACGAGCAGTACTTC.

The rearrangement links TRBV7-2 to TRBJ1-2, with 7 bases aligning to TRBD1. Germline CDR1 is SGHTA and CDR2 is FQGNSA. The CDR3 consists of 14 residues. The J segment lost 4 bases and the V segment lost 1 base, leaving 3 bases of the junction unmatched. The CDR3 is CASSLEGASYGYTF. The CDR3 DNA sequence: TGTGCCAGCAGCTTAGAGGGGGCTAGCTATGGCTACACCTTC.

Notes on this clone: Other DNA sequences in this specimen translate into the identical CDR3. The chain combines TRBV5-1 with TRBJ2-1, with D maybe TRBD2 (6 bases). The CDR3 spans 15 residues. CDR1 is SGHRS and CDR2 is YFSETQ in the germline V gene. V lost 0 bases and J lost 0, with 7 bases in between. The CDR3 sequence: CASSLDGSSYNEQFF. The CDR3 DNA reads as TGCGCCAGCAGCTTGGACGGGAGCTCCTACAATGAGCAGTTCTTC.

CDR3 DNA sequence: TGTGCCAGCAGCTTGGACGGGACCTACGAGCAGTACTTC. Its protein is CASSLDGTYEQYF. The chain carries TRBV5-4 and TRBJ2-7, with D possibly being TRBD2 (5 bases). The length of the CDR3 is 13 residues. Trimming removed 0 bases from V and 2 bases from J, with 6 bases in between. CDR1 and CDR2 (germline): SGHNT, YYREEE (reference sequence).

The CDR3 sequence: CASSPSGGNEQYF. The DNA of the CDR3 is TGTGCCAGCAGCCCGTCGGGAGGTAACGAGCAGTACTTC. The chain couples TRBV7-9 to TRBJ2-7; 7 bases are shared with TRBD2. Germline V gene lookup returns CDR1 SEHNR and CDR2 FQNEAQ (reference sequence). The CDR3 covers 13 residues. The V gene end was trimmed by 5 bases and the J gene end by 5 bases; junction bases not matched to a gene: 6.

CDR3 loop: CASSPPGQQIGYTF. The DNA for the CDR3 is TGTGCCAGCTCACCACCGGGACAGCAAATAGGCTACACCTTC. The chain is built from TRBV18 and TRBJ1-2, with TRBD1 matching over 7 bases. CDR1 is KGHSH and CDR2 is LQKENI in the germline V gene. The CDR3 has 14 residues. Trimming took 0 bases from V and 8 from J; bases not matched to a gene: 6.